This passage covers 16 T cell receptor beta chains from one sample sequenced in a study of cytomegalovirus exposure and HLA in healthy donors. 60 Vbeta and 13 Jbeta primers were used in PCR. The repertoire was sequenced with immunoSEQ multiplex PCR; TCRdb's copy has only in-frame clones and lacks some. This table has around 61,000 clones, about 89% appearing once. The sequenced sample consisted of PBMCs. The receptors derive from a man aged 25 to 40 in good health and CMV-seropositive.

For the CDR3, the DNA is TGTGCCAGCAGCTTATACGGGGGGAATCGCAATGAGCAGTTCTTC. It translates to CASSLYGGNRNEQFF. The V call is TRBV7-2, the J call TRBJ2-1; 7 bases line up with TRBD2. The V segment lost 2 bases and the J segment 6 bases; nucleotides outside the gene matches: 7. Germline-derived CDR1 and CDR2 are SGHTA and FQGNSA. The CDR3 length is 15 residues.

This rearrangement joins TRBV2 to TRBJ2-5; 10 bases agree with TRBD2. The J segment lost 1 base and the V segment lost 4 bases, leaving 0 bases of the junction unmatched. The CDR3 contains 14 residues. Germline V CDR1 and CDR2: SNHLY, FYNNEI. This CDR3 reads CASSGLAGQETQYF. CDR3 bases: TGTGCCAGCAGTGGACTAGCGGGCCAAGAGACCCAGTACTTC.

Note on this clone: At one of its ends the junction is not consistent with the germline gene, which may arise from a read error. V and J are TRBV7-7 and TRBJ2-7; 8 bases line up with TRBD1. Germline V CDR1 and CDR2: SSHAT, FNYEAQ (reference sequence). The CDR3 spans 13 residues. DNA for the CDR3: TGTGCTAGCAGCTTGGACAGGGTTAGCGAGCAGTACTTC. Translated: CASSLDRVSEQYF.

CDR3 bases: TGTGCCAGCAGGGGGACTAGCGGGAGGGCTTACGAGCAGTACTTC. This translates into CASRGTSGRAYEQYF. The chain couples TRBV2 to TRBJ2-7, with TRBD2 matching over 16 bases. Germline V gene lookup returns CDR1 SNHLY and CDR2 FYNNEI. With 6 bases clipped from V and 4 bases from J, the junction kept 3 bases outside the gene matches. This CDR3 comprises 15 residues.

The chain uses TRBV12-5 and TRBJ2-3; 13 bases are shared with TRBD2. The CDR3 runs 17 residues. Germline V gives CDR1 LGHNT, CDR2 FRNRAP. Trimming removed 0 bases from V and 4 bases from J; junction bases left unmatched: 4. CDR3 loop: CASGLVRTSGSADTQYF. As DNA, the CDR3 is TGTGCTAGTGGTTTGGTCCGGACTAGCGGGAGTGCAGATACGCAGTATTTT. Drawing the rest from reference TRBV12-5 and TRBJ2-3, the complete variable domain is DARVTQTPRHKVTEMGQEVTMRCQPILGHNTVFWYRQTMMQGLELLAYFRNRAPLDDSGMPKDRFSAEMPDATLATLKIQPSEPRDSAVYFCASGLVRTSGSADTQYFGPGTRLTVL.

CDR3 loop: CASSLSGFGEKLFF. The CDR3 DNA reads as TGTGCCAGCAGTTTGTCGGGGTTTGGGGAAAAACTGTTTTTT. V and J are TRBV28 and TRBJ1-4, with no clear D. Germline assignment: CDR1 MDHEN and CDR2 SYDVKM. The length of the CDR3 is 14 residues. Trimming took 3 bases from V and 8 from J, leaving 13 bases between them.

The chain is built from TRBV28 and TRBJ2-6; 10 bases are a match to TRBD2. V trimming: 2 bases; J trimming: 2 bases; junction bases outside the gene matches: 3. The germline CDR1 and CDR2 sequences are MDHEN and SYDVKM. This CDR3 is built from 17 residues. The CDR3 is CASSLTLAGAGANVLTF. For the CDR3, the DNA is TGTGCCAGCAGTTTAACCCTAGCGGGAGCTGGGGCCAACGTCCTGACTTTC.

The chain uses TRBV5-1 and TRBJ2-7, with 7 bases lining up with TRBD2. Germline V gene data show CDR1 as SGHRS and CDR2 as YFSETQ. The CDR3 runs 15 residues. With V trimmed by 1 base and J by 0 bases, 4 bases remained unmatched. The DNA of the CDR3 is TGCGCCAGCAGCTTGTGGGAGGGAAACTCCTACGAGCAGTACTTC. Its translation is CASSLWEGNSYEQYF. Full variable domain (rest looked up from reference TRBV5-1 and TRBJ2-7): KAGVTQTPRYLIKTRGQQVTLSCSPISGHRSVSWYQQTPGQGLQFLFEYFSETQRNKGNFPGRFSGRQFSNSRSEMNVSTLELGDSALYLCASSLWEGNSYEQYFGPGTRLTVT.

In DNA form, the CDR3 reads TGTGCCAGCAGCTTAGTCCCGCCAGGGCACTCTGGAAACACCATATATTTT. It codes for CASSLVPPGHSGNTIYF. This chain connects TRBV11-3 to TRBJ1-3, with D possibly TRBD1 on 5 matching bases. Trimming took off 1 base at V and 0 bases at J, with 13 bases between the two ends. Germline-derived CDR1 and CDR2 are SGHNT and YENEEA. This CDR3 region has 17 residues.

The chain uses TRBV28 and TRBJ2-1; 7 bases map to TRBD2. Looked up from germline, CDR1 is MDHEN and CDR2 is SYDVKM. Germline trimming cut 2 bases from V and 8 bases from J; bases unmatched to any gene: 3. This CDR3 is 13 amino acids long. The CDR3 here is CASSLAGEDEQFF. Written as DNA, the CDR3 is TGTGCCAGCAGTTTAGCGGGAGAGGATGAGCAGTTCTTC.

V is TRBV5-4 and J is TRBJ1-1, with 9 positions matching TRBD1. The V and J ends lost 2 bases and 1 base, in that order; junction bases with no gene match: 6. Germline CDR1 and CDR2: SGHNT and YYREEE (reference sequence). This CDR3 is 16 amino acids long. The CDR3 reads CASSLGQGKSNTEAFF. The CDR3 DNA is TGTGCCAGCAGCTTAGGACAGGGGAAGTCGAACACTGAAGCTTTCTTT.

The DNA of the CDR3 is TGTGCCAGCAGCGTAGCTGGTAGCGGGAAAGAGACCCAGTACTTC. Amino acid sequence: CASSVAGSGKETQYF. This chain uses TRBV9 with TRBJ2-5; 8 bases fit TRBD2. J lost 3 bases, V lost 0 bases, and 4 bases had no gene match. Looked up from germline, CDR1 is SGDLS and CDR2 is YYNGEE. The CDR3 covers 15 residues.

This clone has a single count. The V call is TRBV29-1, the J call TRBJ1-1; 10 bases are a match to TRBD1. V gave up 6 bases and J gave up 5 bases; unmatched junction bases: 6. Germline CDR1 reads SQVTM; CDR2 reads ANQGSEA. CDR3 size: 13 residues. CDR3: CSVAGQGQTEAFF. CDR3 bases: TGCAGCGTCGCGGGACAGGGGCAAACTGAAGCTTTCTTT. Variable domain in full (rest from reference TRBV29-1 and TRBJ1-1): SAVISQKPSRDICQRGTSLTIQCQVDSQVTMMFWYRQQPGQSLTLIATANQGSEATYESGFVIDKFPISRPNLTFSTLTVSNMSPEDSSIYLCSVAGQGQTEAFFGQGTRLTVV.

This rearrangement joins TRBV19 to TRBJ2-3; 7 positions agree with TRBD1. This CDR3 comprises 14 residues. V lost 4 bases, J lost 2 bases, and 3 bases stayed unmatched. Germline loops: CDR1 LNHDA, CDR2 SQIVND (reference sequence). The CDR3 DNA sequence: TGTGCCAGTAGTAGGGGACAGACCACAGATACGCAGTATTTT. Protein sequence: CASSRGQTTDTQYF.

CDR3: CASSSSPRVYGYTF. In DNA, the CDR3 is TGTGCCAGCAGCTCCTCGCCCAGGGTTTACGGCTACACCTTC. The rearrangement joins TRBV7-2 to TRBJ1-2; tentatively, D is TRBD1 (5 bases). The germline V gene has CDR1 SGHTA and CDR2 FQGNSA. The V gene lost 4 bases and the J gene lost 8 bases, with 17 bases spanning the gap. This CDR3 is built from 14 residues.

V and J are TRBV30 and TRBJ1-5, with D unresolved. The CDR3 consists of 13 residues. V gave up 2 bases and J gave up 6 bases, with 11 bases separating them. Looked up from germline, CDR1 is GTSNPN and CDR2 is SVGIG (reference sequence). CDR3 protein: CAWSREGRQPQHF. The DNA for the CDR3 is TGTGCCTGGAGTCGGGAAGGACGTCAGCCCCAGCATTTT.